These T cell receptor beta chains were read from a single sample in a study of T cell responses to AZD1222 COVID-19 vaccine. The method was immunoSEQ multiplex PCR; TCRdb's version includes in-frame clones alone and lacks a portion of them. The data contain about 97,000 clones, about 91% of them singletons. Sample: peripheral blood, taken on day 0 of AZD1222 vaccination. The source is an adult in good health. The CDR3 runs from the conserved cysteine through the conserved F or W. A D gene is named only where the DNA matches it firmly.

d_call: -
v_call: TRBV7-9
j_call: TRBJ2-1
cdr3_aa: CASSAMGEQFF
cdr3_nt: TGTGCCAGCAGCGCCATGGGTGAGCAGTTCTTC

d_call: -
v_call: TRBV6-1
j_call: TRBJ1-2
cdr3_aa: CASSEWAGIDYGYTF
cdr3_nt: TGTGCCAGCAGTGAATGGGCAGGGATCGACTATGGCTACACCTTC

d_call: -
v_call: TRBV2
j_call: TRBJ1-1
cdr3_aa: CASSDWDSRGGTEAFF
cdr3_nt: TGTGCCAGCAGTGATTGGGACTCTCGAGGAGGGACTGAAGCTTTCTTT

d_call: -
v_call: TRBV3-1/TRBV3-2
j_call: TRBJ1-6
cdr3_aa: CASSPQTAEIYNSPLHF
cdr3_nt: TGTGCCAGCAGCCCCCAGACGGCCGAGATCTATAATTCACCCCTCCACTTT

d_call: TRBD2
v_call: TRBV7-9
j_call: TRBJ2-1
cdr3_aa: CASSLARSGREHEQFF
cdr3_nt: TGTGCCAGCAGCTTAGCGCGGAGCGGGAGGGAACATGAGCAGTTCTTC

d_call: -
v_call: TRBV27
j_call: TRBJ1-1
cdr3_aa: CASKFGGNTEAFF
cdr3_nt: TGTGCCAGCAAATTCGGAGGGAACACTGAAGCTTTCTTT

d_call: TRBD1
v_call: TRBV9
j_call: TRBJ1-3
cdr3_aa: CASSATGQGSGNTIYF
cdr3_nt: TGTGCCAGCAGCGCCACGGGACAGGGTTCGGGAAACACCATATATTTT

d_call: TRBD1
v_call: TRBV4-1
j_call: TRBJ1-1
cdr3_aa: CASSRTSDRGRTEAFF
cdr3_nt: TGCGCCAGCAGCCGAACATCCGACAGGGGGCGAACTGAAGCTTTCTTT

d_call: -
v_call: TRBV2
j_call: TRBJ2-7
cdr3_aa: CASSDLGSFTYEQYF
cdr3_nt: TGTGCCAGCAGTGATTTGGGCTCCTTCACCTACGAGCAGTACTTC

d_call: TRBD2
v_call: TRBV10-3
j_call: TRBJ2-1
cdr3_aa: CAISERFGTSGGAEDNEQFF
cdr3_nt: TGTGCCATCAGTGAGCGGTTCGGGACTAGCGGGGGGGCCGAGGACAATGAGCAGTTCTTC

d_call: -
v_call: TRBV30
j_call: TRBJ2-7
cdr3_aa: CAWSVLGGSYEQYF
cdr3_nt: TGTGCCTGGAGTGTTCTGGGGGGCTCCTACGAGCAGTACTTC

d_call: -
v_call: TRBV19
j_call: TRBJ2-2
cdr3_aa: CASTSGDSSTGELFF
cdr3_nt: TGTGCCAGTACATCGGGGGACTCGTCCACCGGGGAGCTGTTTTTT

d_call: -
v_call: TRBV5-1
j_call: TRBJ2-4
cdr3_aa: CASSLEGTKNIQYF
cdr3_nt: TGCGCCAGCAGCTTGGAGGGGACCAAAAACATTCAGTACTTC

d_call: -
v_call: TRBV12-5
j_call: TRBJ2-7
cdr3_aa: CASGYGDLREQYF
cdr3_nt: TGTGCTAGTGGTTACGGGGACCTGCGGGAGCAGTACTTC

d_call: -
v_call: TRBV7-6
j_call: TRBJ2-2
cdr3_aa: CASSFDGAGELFF
cdr3_nt: TGTGCCAGCAGCTTCGACGGGGCCGGGGAGCTGTTTTTT

d_call: -
v_call: TRBV7-9
j_call: TRBJ2-1
cdr3_aa: CASSFDLFSYNEQFF
cdr3_nt: TGTGCCAGCAGCTTTGACTTATTCTCCTACAATGAGCAGTTCTTC

d_call: -
v_call: TRBV7-3
j_call: TRBJ2-3
cdr3_aa: CASSQNSGGRGGDTQYF
cdr3_nt: TGTGCCAGCAGCCAAAATTCGGGTGGCAGGGGAGGAGATACGCAGTATTTT

d_call: -
v_call: TRBV30
j_call: TRBJ2-7
cdr3_aa: CAWTGAYDEQYF
cdr3_nt: TGTGCCTGGACAGGTGCCTACGACGAGCAGTACTTC

d_call: -
v_call: TRBV9
j_call: TRBJ2-1
cdr3_aa: CASSRYGGGNEQFF
cdr3_nt: TGTGCCAGCAGCCGCTACGGAGGGGGCAATGAGCAGTTCTTC